This TCR beta chain came from a study of blood T cell repertoires in COVID-19. On the study more broadly: Acute and convalescent COVID-19 samples came from the United States, Italy and Spain. From T cells, B-cell-depleted T cells, or PBMCs came the material, which was cDNA or gDNA.

Per the original methods: Nucleated cell counts were estimated from reference gene primer amplification. Clones were read by immunoSEQ multiplex PCR, and TCRdb kept only the in-frame ones, dropping some. The V and J calls and clone size are taken from that table; D and trimming were inferred from the DNA. This table holds approximately 60,000 clones, roughly four fifths found once. The sequence was obtained from a woman aged 80 or over with acute or convalescent COVID-19. The sequenced sample was peripheral blood.

The CDR3 loop is CASSLQGSYEQYF. The CDR3 coding sequence is TGTGCCAGCAGTTTACAGGGTTCCTACGAGCAGTACTTC. The V and J genes are TRBV12-3 or TRBV12-4 and TRBJ2-7, with a weak D call TRBD1 (5 bases). The CDR3 is made up of 13 amino acids. The ends were cut back, 2 bases at V and 1 base at J, with 6 bases in the middle.